Listed below are T cell receptor beta chains from one sample, sequenced in a study of cytomegalovirus exposure and HLA in healthy donors. The data were produced by immunoSEQ multiplex PCR, yet TCRdb's version contains in-frame clones alone and is incomplete. The repertoire holds some 170,000 clones, with approximately 79% as singletons. Input material: PBMCs. These receptors all come from a man aged 35 to 55 in good health and CMV-seronegative. CDR3s leave out the opening cysteine and the closing phenylalanine or tryptophan.

j_gene: .; v_gene: TRBV27; CDR3aa: ASSTGTGDYEQY
j_gene: TRBJ2-3; v_gene: TRBV14; CDR3aa: ASSQTRLSDTQY
j_gene: TRBJ2-5; v_gene: TRBV11-2; CDR3aa: ASSLERSAGEETQY
j_gene: TRBJ1-1; v_gene: TRBV7-2; CDR3aa: ASSIPQGDTEAF
j_gene: TRBJ2-3; v_gene: TRBV9; CDR3aa: ASSPGLANADTQY
j_gene: TRBJ1-5; v_gene: TRBV6-1; CDR3aa: ASSATNRGFNQPQH
j_gene: TRBJ2-3; v_gene: TRBV5-1; CDR3aa: ASSSRTSGGITDTQY
j_gene: TRBJ1-3; v_gene: TRBV30; CDR3aa: AWSRGLGSGNTIY
j_gene: TRBJ2-7; v_gene: TRBV4-1; CDR3aa: ASSQGAEQY
j_gene: TRBJ1-5; v_gene: TRBV2; CDR3aa: ASSLGNQPQH
j_gene: TRBJ2-7; v_gene: TRBV5-8; CDR3aa: ASSLVGLAVYEQY
j_gene: TRBJ1-6; v_gene: TRBV7-9; CDR3aa: ASTAAGGNSPLH
j_gene: TRBJ1-2; v_gene: TRBV2; CDR3aa: AIGQGGYGYT
j_gene: TRBJ2-5; v_gene: TRBV5-8; CDR3aa: ASSLTGGLSDSQY
j_gene: TRBJ2-3; v_gene: TRBV6-4; CDR3aa: ASSGQGMQSDTQY
j_gene: TRBJ1-2; v_gene: TRBV2; CDR3aa: ASTLDKNYGYT
j_gene: TRBJ1-2; v_gene: TRBV28; CDR3aa: ASSLHWTGIYGYT
j_gene: TRBJ2-3; v_gene: TRBV5-1; CDR3aa: ASSLGGGLGADTQY
j_gene: TRBJ1-1; v_gene: TRBV6-4; CDR3aa: ASSDSNRGSEAF
j_gene: TRBJ1-5; v_gene: TRBV2; CDR3aa: ASSEQGAGPQH
j_gene: TRBJ2-2; v_gene: TRBV6-1; CDR3aa: ASSEGQGFTGELF
j_gene: TRBJ1-5; v_gene: TRBV6-1; CDR3aa: ASSEGQGFLLPQH
j_gene: TRBJ2-5; v_gene: TRBV5-1; CDR3aa: ASSPGQGATQETQY
j_gene: .; v_gene: TRBV27; CDR3aa: ASRGMDYEQY